The 32 T cell receptor beta chains listed next were all sequenced from one sample in a study of blood T cell repertoires in COVID-19. Here immunoSEQ multiplex PCR was the method, and the copy in TCRdb shows in-frame clones only, minus some. The sample includes roughly 48,000 clones, approximately 80% of them seen just once. Sequenced: peripheral blood. Receptor source: a man between 70 and 80 years old with acute or convalescent COVID-19.

The V call is TRBV19, the J call TRBJ1-4, with D perhaps matching TRBD1 (5 bases). Germline V gene data show CDR1 as LNHDA and CDR2 as SQIVND (reference sequence). Trimming left V 10 bases short and J 10 bases short, with 19 bases between. This CDR3 has 13 residues. The CDR3 reads CATSLPQGGKLFF. Here the CDR3 DNA reads TGTGCCACCTCCCTCCCCCAGGGCGGAAAACTGTTTTTT.

The rearrangement joins TRBV7-3 to TRBJ2-3; 8 bases align to TRBD2. This CDR3 is built from 17 residues. Germline V gene lookup returns CDR1 SGHTA and CDR2 FQGTGA. The V segment lost 2 bases and the J segment 0 bases; nucleotides outside the gene matches: 7. CDR3 DNA sequence: TGTGCCAGCAGCTTAGCGGGAGGAAGGGCTAGCACAGATACGCAGTATTTT. It encodes CASSLAGGRASTDTQYF.

The V and J genes are TRBV18 and TRBJ1-1; weak D call: TRBD1 (6 bases). V lost 6 bases and J 6 bases, leaving 20 bases between the germline ends. The CDR3 extends over 15 amino acids. The germline CDR1 and CDR2 sequences are KGHSH and LQKENI. As DNA, the CDR3 is TGTGCCAGCTCGCTCAACGCAGGGGTTCGGGCTGAAGCTTTCTTT. Its protein product is CASSLNAGVRAEAFF.

V usage is TRBV19 and J usage is TRBJ2-3, with D maybe TRBD2 (5 bases). V lost 3 bases and J lost 7, with 14 bases in between. The CDR3 contains 14 residues. Looked up from germline, CDR1 is LNHDA and CDR2 is SQIVND (reference sequence). CDR3 nucleotides: TGTGCCAGTAGTATCCAGGCGGGCCCCCATACGCAGTATTTT. This codes for CASSIQAGPHTQYF.

The chain uses TRBV24-1 and TRBJ2-1, with TRBD2 matching 7 bases. Germline values: CDR1 KGHDR, CDR2 SFDVKD. The CDR3 has 14 amino acids. J gave up 5 bases and V 5 bases, and 5 bases lay outside the gene matches. CDR3 coding DNA: TGTGCCACCAGTGGCACAACTAGCGACAATGAGCAGTTCTTC. Its translation is CATSGTTSDNEQFF.

J is TRBJ2-4 and V is TRBV15; maybe TRBD2 (6 bases). The CDR3 spans 15 residues. With 5 bases removed from V and 7 bases from J, the gap between germline ends came to 18 bases. CDR1 LNHNV and CDR2 YYDKDF come from the germline V gene (reference sequence). The CDR3 loop is CATSSRSGDGNIQYF. CDR3 DNA sequence: TGTGCCACCAGCTCTAGATCGGGGGATGGGAACATTCAGTACTTC.

This chain joins TRBV6-2 or TRBV6-3 and TRBJ1-5; D is perhaps TRBD1 (6 bases). Germline assignment: CDR1 MNHEY and CDR2 SVGEGT. The ends were cut back, 3 bases at V and 0 bases at J, with 9 bases in the middle. The CDR3 sequence is 15 residues long. CDR3 nucleotides: TGTGCCAGCAGTTATAGGGGGTATAGCAATCAGCCCCAGCATTTT. It codes for CASSYRGYSNQPQHF.

In this sample, this clone turned up a few times. Distinct nucleotide sequences in the sample also encode this CDR3. In DNA, the CDR3 is TGCAGTGCAAGCCCCAACTATGGCTACACCTTC. It is translated as CSASPNYGYTF. The chain is built from TRBV20-1 and TRBJ1-2, with D unresolved. Germline V CDR1 and CDR2: DFQATT, SNEGSKA (reference sequence). This CDR3 contains 11 residues. Trimming stripped 6 bases from V and 2 bases from J, with 7 bases between.

The chain carries TRBV9 and TRBJ1-3; TRBD1 aligns across 7 bases. CDR3 length equals 18 residues. V trimming: 4 bases; J trimming: 2 bases; junction bases outside the gene matches: 15. The V gene's germline CDR1 is SGDLS and CDR2 YYNGEE. CDR3 region: CASSPERDRVGAGNTIYF. The DNA for the CDR3 is TGTGCCAGCAGCCCTGAACGTGACAGGGTTGGTGCTGGAAACACCATATATTTT.

This clone was detected only a few times. The J gene is TRBJ1-5, the V gene TRBV28, with D possibly matching TRBD1 (6 bases). With 4 bases removed from V and 0 bases from J, the gap between germline ends came to 10 bases. The CDR3 sequence is 15 residues long. Germline assignment: CDR1 MDHEN and CDR2 SYDVKM. For the CDR3, the DNA is TGTGCCAGCAGTTCGGACAGCTATAGCAATCAGCCCCAGCATTTT. It is translated as CASSSDSYSNQPQHF.

V usage is TRBV28 and J usage is TRBJ2-6, with 9 bases identical to TRBD1. Trimming cost V 7 bases and J 1 base; bases outside gene matches: 8. The CDR3 is made up of 17 amino acids. The germline CDR1 and CDR2 sequences are MDHEN and SYDVKM. As DNA, the CDR3 is TGTGCCAGCACCGAGGGACAGGGAAAATCTGGGGCCAACGTCCTGACTTTC. This translates into CASTEGQGKSGANVLTF.

The gene calls are TRBV9 and TRBJ2-1; 10 nucleotides align to TRBD2. Trimming at V came to 3 bases and at J to 4 bases, leaving 4 bases not matched to a gene. CDR1 SGDLS and CDR2 YYNGEE come from the germline V gene. This CDR3 contains 15 residues. CDR3 loop: CASSEGAGGYNEQFF. The CDR3 nucleotides read TGTGCCAGCAGCGAGGGAGCGGGGGGGTACAATGAGCAGTTCTTC.

This clone was seen only once. V is TRBV7-9 and J is TRBJ1-2; 8 nucleotides align to TRBD1. The V gene's germline CDR1 is SEHNR and CDR2 FQNEAQ (reference sequence). CDR3 length equals 16 residues. The V segment lost 5 bases and the J segment 1 base; nucleotides outside the gene matches: 9. DNA of the CDR3: TGTGCCAGCAGCCCTGGGACAGGAGATTATAACTATGGCTACACCTTC. It encodes CASSPGTGDYNYGYTF.

This clone was seen at least ten times. V gene TRBV19 combines with J gene TRBJ1-1; 7 nucleotides line up with TRBD1. The CDR3 loop spans 14 amino acids. V lost 4 bases to trimming and J lost 1 base; unmatched junction nucleotides: 3. In germline, CDR1 is LNHDA, CDR2 SQIVND (reference sequence). CDR3 DNA sequence: TGTGCCAGTAGTACTACAGGGGAGAACACTGAAGCTTTCTTT. Residues: CASSTTGENTEAFF.

This chain connects TRBV24-1 to TRBJ2-3, with TRBD1 matching 8 bases. V shed 5 bases, J shed 4 bases, and the junction held 7 bases outside the gene matches. The CDR3 contains 15 residues. Germline CDR1 is KGHDR and CDR2 is SFDVKD. The CDR3 spells CATSGPQGAADTQYF. The CDR3 DNA reads TGTGCCACCAGTGGCCCTCAGGGGGCGGCAGATACGCAGTATTTT.

The chain is built from TRBV5-1 and TRBJ1-2; unclear D gene. Per germline, CDR1 SGHRS and CDR2 YFSETQ. Trimming took 0 bases from V and 6 from J, leaving 9 bases between them. CDR3 length equals 13 residues. Written as DNA, the CDR3 is TGCGCCAGCAGCTTGGGGGCCGGGGATGGCTACACCTTC. Protein: CASSLGAGDGYTF.

The chain combines TRBV18 with TRBJ1-5; possible D gene TRBD1, 5 bases. This CDR3 comprises 13 residues. Trimming shortened V by 3 bases and J by 5 bases, and 8 bases separated the two germline ends. Germline V lookup: CDR1 KGHSH, CDR2 LQKENI. The chain's CDR3 is CASSPGGYQPQHF. CDR3 nucleotides: TGTGCCAGCTCACCCGGGGGGTATCAGCCCCAGCATTTT.

J is TRBJ2-3 and V is TRBV11-2; D perhaps matches TRBD1 (6 bases). The CDR3 runs 15 residues. Germline-derived CDR1 and CDR2 are SGHAT and FQNNGV. Between the trimmed V and J ends, which lost 3 bases and 2 bases, there was a span of 12 bases. The CDR3 nucleotides are TGTGCCAGCAGCTTTTCTGGACAGCCCACAGATACGCAGTATTTT. This encodes CASSFSGQPTDTQYF.

This chain links TRBV18 with TRBJ2-3, with D maybe TRBD1 (5 bases). Trimming removed 2 bases at V and 3 bases at J, with 9 bases between. Germline V lookup: CDR1 KGHSH, CDR2 LQKENI. The CDR3 extends over 14 amino acids. CDR3 residues: CASSPRTRTDTQYF. The DNA for the CDR3 is TGTGCCAGCTCACCAAGGACAAGGACAGATACGCAGTATTTT.

Here the CDR3 DNA reads TGTGCCAGCAGCGTAGTCAGGGGGGTTGGGTACACTGAAGCTTTCTTT. Its translation: CASSVVRGVGYTEAFF. The V call is TRBV9, the J call TRBJ1-1, with 7 bases fitting TRBD1. J gave up 3 bases and V 0 bases, and 8 bases lay outside the gene matches. The CDR3 runs to 16 residues. In germline, CDR1 is SGDLS, CDR2 YYNGEE.

V and J are TRBV6-2 or TRBV6-3 and TRBJ1-2; D uncertain. The germline gives CDR1 MNHEY, CDR2 SVGEGT. The ends were cut back, 2 bases at V and 4 bases at J, with 14 bases in the middle. This CDR3 has 15 residues. This chain's CDR3 is CASSYEYDNGYGYTF. DNA of the CDR3: TGTGCCAGCAGTTACGAGTACGACAACGGCTATGGCTACACCTTC.

V and J are TRBV6-6 and TRBJ1-5, with 9 bases aligning to TRBD1. This CDR3 has 17 amino acids. The V gene's germline CDR1 is MNHNY and CDR2 SVGAGI (reference sequence). Trimming took 5 bases from V and 4 from J; bases not matched to a gene: 12. The CDR3 reads CASSPLPRTGENQPQHF. As DNA, the CDR3 is TGTGCCAGCAGTCCCCTACCTCGGACAGGGGAGAATCAGCCCCAGCATTTT.

This rearrangement joins TRBV19 to TRBJ1-5; perhaps TRBD1 as D (5 bases). There are 15 residues in the CDR3. Germline lookup yields CDR1 LNHDA and CDR2 SQIVND (reference sequence). V lost 3 bases and J 0 bases, leaving 9 bases between the germline ends. The CDR3 reads CASSINRNSNQPQHF. The CDR3 region has the DNA TGTGCCAGTAGTATTAACAGGAATAGCAATCAGCCCCAGCATTTT.

V and J are TRBV18 and TRBJ1-1; D is uncertain. The CDR3 spans 14 residues. Trimming shortened V by 6 bases and J by 4 bases, and 15 bases separated the two germline ends. Germline CDR1 is KGHSH and CDR2 is LQKENI. The CDR3 protein is CASSVRVIGTEAFF. As DNA, the CDR3 is TGTGCCAGCTCGGTGAGGGTTATCGGCACTGAAGCTTTCTTT.

The chain has TRBV5-4 and TRBJ2-6; TRBD2 matches at 10 bases. From germline, CDR1 is SGHNT and CDR2 YYREEE (reference sequence). Trimming removed 4 bases from V and 4 bases from J; junction bases left unmatched: 11. The CDR3 length is 18 residues. This CDR3 is CASSGITGTSAGANVLTF. CDR3 nucleotide sequence: TGTGCCAGCAGCGGCATAACCGGGACTAGCGCCGGGGCCAACGTCCTGACTTTC.

For this clone: Other DNA sequences within the sample encode an identical CDR3. The chain joins TRBV11-2 to TRBJ1-4; no clear D. In germline, CDR1 is SGHAT, CDR2 FQNNGV. The CDR3 contains 14 residues. V lost 4 bases and J lost 14, with 20 bases in between. CDR3 loop: CASSSNLGRGGLFF. The CDR3 nucleotides read TGTGCCAGCAGCTCGAACCTCGGCCGGGGAGGGCTGTTTTTT.

The chain uses TRBV28 and TRBJ2-7; 7 bases line up with TRBD1. V shed 5 bases and J 0 bases; nucleotides not matched to a gene: 7. The CDR3 covers 15 residues. The germline gives CDR1 MDHEN, CDR2 SYDVKM. The CDR3 reads CASSQTGRISYEQYF. The CDR3 nucleotides read TGTGCCAGCAGTCAGACAGGGCGGATCTCCTACGAGCAGTACTTC.

The chain joins TRBV6-6 to TRBJ1-2, with 7 bases fitting TRBD1. Germline loops: CDR1 MNHNY, CDR2 SVGAGI (reference sequence). CDR3 length: 12 amino acids. Germline trimming cut 8 bases from V and 4 bases from J; bases unmatched to any gene: 4. The CDR3 DNA reads TGTGCCAGCGGACAGGTGTTCTATGGCTACACCTTC. It encodes CASGQVFYGYTF.

CDR3 in amino acids: CASSPGRPNTEAFF. The CDR3, as DNA: TGTGCCAGCAGCCCAGGGCGGCCGAACACTGAAGCTTTCTTT. The chain is built from TRBV7-9 and TRBJ1-1; possibly TRBD1 for D (5 bases). Trimming left V 5 bases short and J 1 base short, with 11 bases between. Germline CDR1 reads SEHNR; CDR2 reads FQNEAQ (reference sequence). This CDR3 is 14 amino acids long.

This clone was seen a single time. The chain uses TRBV5-6 and TRBJ2-5; a possible D gene is TRBD1 (6 bases). CDR3 length: 13 amino acids. The germline V gene encodes CDR1 SGHDT and CDR2 YYEEEE. Trimming left V 5 bases short and J 5 bases short, with 13 bases between. The CDR3 reads CASRRQVAETQYF. In DNA form, the CDR3 reads TGTGCCAGCAGGAGACAGGTCGCGGAGACCCAGTACTTC.

V and J are TRBV5-4 and TRBJ1-4; D is perhaps TRBD1 (6 bases). Trimming removed 4 bases at V and 0 bases at J, with 10 bases between. Germline V lookup: CDR1 SGHNT, CDR2 YYREEE (reference sequence). The CDR3 has 15 amino acids. CDR3 loop: CASSNGQSTNEKLFF. DNA of the CDR3: TGTGCCAGCAGCAATGGACAGTCAACTAATGAAAAACTGTTTTTT.

The V and J genes are TRBV6-5 and TRBJ2-6, with unresolved D. The CDR3 has 13 residues. Trimming left V 7 bases short and J 0 bases short, with 4 bases between. Germline V gives CDR1 MNHEY, CDR2 SVGAGI. This CDR3 is CASMSSGANVLTF. The CDR3 nucleotides are TGTGCCAGCATGAGCTCTGGGGCCAACGTCCTGACTTTC.